Listed here are 23 T cell receptor beta chains from one sample, sequenced in a study of graft-versus-host responses after intestinal transplantation. Clones were read by immunoSEQ multiplex PCR, and TCRdb kept only the in-frame ones, dropping some. The repertoire holds under 100,000 clones, with 75% to 95% as singletons. The material was PBMCs, obtained 453 days after intestinal transplant. The origin of the receptors is a human patient who received an intestinal transplant, so some T cells may come from the graft donor.

This rearrangement joins TRBV6-4 to TRBJ2-2; the D call may be TRBD1 or TRBD2 (6 bases each). CDR3 length: 15 residues. Trimming left V 2 bases short and J 1 base short, with 8 bases between. Germline V gene lookup returns CDR1 MRHNA and CDR2 SNTAGT. The CDR3 loop reads CASSDGGQNTGELFF. CDR3 in DNA: TGTGCCAGCAGTGACGGGGGGCAGAACACCGGGGAGCTGTTTTTT.

The chain employs TRBV6-1 and TRBJ2-3; TRBD2 matches at 14 bases. The CDR3 consists of 15 residues. From germline, CDR1 is MNHNS and CDR2 SASEGT. J gave up 4 bases and V 4 bases, and 1 base lay outside the gene matches. The CDR3 is CASSGLAGGPDTQYF. Written as DNA, the CDR3 is TGTGCCAGCAGTGGACTAGCGGGGGGGCCAGATACGCAGTATTTT.

The chain recombines TRBV2 with TRBJ1-4; possible D gene TRBD1, 6 bases. The CDR3 has 13 residues. V was clipped by 10 bases and J by 7 bases, with 16 bases between them. Germline CDR1 and CDR2: SNHLY and FYNNEI. The CDR3 DNA is TGTGCCACCACAACAGGGTACCCTGAAAAACTGTTTTTT. Encoded protein: CATTTGYPEKLFF. Filled out from reference TRBV2 and TRBJ1-4, the complete variable domain reads EPEVTQTPSHQVTQMGQEVILRCVPISNHLYFYWYRQILGQKVEFLVSFYNNEISEKSEIFDDQFSVERPDGSNFTLKIRSTKLEDSAMYFCATTTGYPEKLFFGSGTQLSVL.

The CDR3 is CASSVAAVQETQYF. The CDR3 bases are TGTGCCAGCAGCGTAGCAGCAGTCCAAGAGACCCAGTACTTC. V usage is TRBV9 and J usage is TRBJ2-5; D gene ambiguous. Germline V gives CDR1 SGDLS, CDR2 YYNGEE. The V end lost 0 bases, the J end lost 1 base, and 7 bases lay between the germline ends. The CDR3 runs 14 residues.

This chain uses TRBV6-6 with TRBJ2-5; 9 nucleotides align to TRBD1. CDR1 is MNHNY, CDR2 SVGAGI, per germline (reference sequence). V shed 6 bases and J 5 bases; nucleotides not matched to a gene: 4. The CDR3 is made up of 13 amino acids. CDR3 nucleotides: TGTGCCAGCAGCCGGGACAGGGTTGAGACCCAGTACTTC. This encodes CASSRDRVETQYF.

Note on this clone: At one of its ends the junction is not consistent with the germline gene, which may arise from a read error. The chain uses TRBV9 and TRBJ1-6; D gene uncertain. Germline CDR1 and CDR2: SGDLS and YYNGEE. CDR3 length: 12 amino acids. CDR3 DNA sequence: TGTGCCAGCAGCGGCAGCGATTCCCCCCTCCACTTT. This encodes CASSGSDSPLHF. Supplemented by reference TRBV9 and TRBJ1-6, the full variable domain reads DSGVTQTPKHLITATGQRVTLRCSPRSGDLSVYWYQQSLDQGLQFLIQYYNGEERAKGNILERFSAQQFPDLHSELNLSSLELGDSALYFCASSGSDSPLHFGNGTRLTVT.

CDR3 sequence: CASSYSGGAQNEQFF. The CDR3 nucleotides are TGTGCCAGCAGCTATAGCGGGGGGGCTCAGAATGAGCAGTTCTTC. This chain links TRBV9 with TRBJ2-1, with 11 bases lining up with TRBD2. V was pared by 4 bases and J by 7 bases, with 7 bases of the junction left unmatched. This CDR3 comprises 15 residues. Germline CDR1 and CDR2: SGDLS and YYNGEE.

The chain links TRBV5-4 to TRBJ2-3; 10 bases agree with TRBD2. V lost 0 bases, J lost 3 bases, and 10 bases stayed unmatched. Germline V gives CDR1 SGHNT, CDR2 YYREEE (reference sequence). CDR3 length: 18 residues. The CDR3 nucleotides read TGTGCCAGCAGCTTGGCTTTACTAGCGGGGCAGAGAACAGATACGCAGTATTTT. Translation: CASSLALLAGQRTDTQYF.

This clone was picked up one time. The chain combines TRBV13 with TRBJ2-3, with unresolved D. The germline gives CDR1 PRHDT, CDR2 FYEKMQ (reference sequence). The CDR3 has 15 residues. V was shortened by 3 bases and J by 0 bases, with 10 bases between the two germline ends. The CDR3 spells CASSLPHGSTDTQYF. Here the CDR3 DNA reads TGTGCCAGCAGCTTGCCCCACGGTAGCACAGATACGCAGTATTTT.

The chain employs TRBV6-1 and TRBJ1-5; TRBD1 is a possible D gene (5 bases). The CDR3 length is 14 residues. Germline loops: CDR1 MNHNS, CDR2 SASEGT. V dropped 8 bases and J dropped 0 bases, with 11 bases sitting between them. The CDR3, as DNA: TGTGCCAGCTCGGAGGGGTATAGCAATCAGCCCCAGCATTTT. It codes for CASSEGYSNQPQHF.

V and J are TRBV6-5 and TRBJ1-6, with D tentatively TRBD1 (6 bases). There are 16 residues in the CDR3. V was shortened by 2 bases and J by 9 bases, with 17 bases between the two germline ends. Germline CDR1 MNHEY, CDR2 SVGAGI. Written as DNA, the CDR3 is TGTGCCAGCAGTTACGGCGGGGGCGATGGAAGTTCACCCCTCCACTTT. Its protein is CASSYGGGDGSSPLHF.

This clone showed up just a few times. The V call is TRBV2, the J call TRBJ2-1, with 14 bases lining up with TRBD2. CDR3 length: 18 amino acids. CDR1 and CDR2 (germline): SNHLY, FYNNEI. V was pared by 6 bases and J by 2 bases, with 9 bases of the junction left unmatched. CDR3 DNA sequence: TGTGCCAGCAGCCAGGTCAGACTAGCGGGGGGGACCTACAATGAGCAGTTCTTC. Translating gives CASSQVRLAGGTYNEQFF.

The chain carries TRBV18 and TRBJ2-5; 7 nucleotides agree with TRBD2. After removal of 0 bases from V and 5 bases from J, the junction contained 0 bases not matched to a gene. Germline V lookup: CDR1 KGHSH, CDR2 LQKENI. CDR3 length: 13 residues. CDR3 bases: TGTGCCAGCTCACCACCTAGCGGGGAGACCCAGTACTTC. This codes for CASSPPSGETQYF.

Here the CDR3 DNA reads TGCGCCAGCAGCGCCTCCCCCACCGGGACAGGGACGCCCTACGAGCAGTACTTC. It specifies CASSASPTGTGTPYEQYF. The J gene is TRBJ2-7, the V gene TRBV5-1; 9 nucleotides align to TRBD1. V lost 4 bases and J lost 2; bases outside the gene matches: 16. The CDR3 has 18 amino acids. Germline V gives CDR1 SGHRS, CDR2 YFSETQ.

The chain uses TRBV18 and TRBJ2-1; 9 nucleotides match TRBD1. V dropped 6 bases and J dropped 10; count of bases not matched to a gene: 13. Germline values: CDR1 KGHSH, CDR2 LQKENI. This CDR3 is built from 15 residues. Here the CDR3 DNA reads TGTGCCAGCTCCCAAACGGGACAGGGTCTGGGGGAGCAGTTCTTC. Amino acid sequence: CASSQTGQGLGEQFF.

The chain has TRBV2 and TRBJ2-5; the D gene is possibly TRBD2 (7 bases). There are 15 residues in the CDR3. The V gene lost 6 bases and the J gene lost 6 bases, with 20 bases spanning the gap. Germline values: CDR1 SNHLY, CDR2 FYNNEI. The CDR3 bases are TGTGCCAGCAGCGCACAGGAGGGGGGGCTGCAGACCCAGTACTTC. Translation: CASSAQEGGLQTQYF.

The gene calls are TRBV14 and TRBJ1-1; D gene unclear. This CDR3 is built from 13 residues. With 5 bases removed from V and 4 bases from J, the gap between germline ends came to 11 bases. CDR1 and CDR2 (germline): SGHDN, FVKESK. CDR3 nucleotide sequence: TGTGCCAGCAGCAGTCGGACCTCCACTGAAGCTTTCTTT. The encoded protein is CASSSRTSTEAFF.

V and J are TRBV13 and TRBJ1-5, with a possible D match to TRBD1 (5 bases). V lost 4 bases to trimming and J lost 0 bases, with 7 bases between them. Germline CDR1 PRHDT, CDR2 FYEKMQ (reference sequence). The CDR3 runs 14 residues. In DNA, the CDR3 is TGTGCCAGCAGCTCAGGGTATAGCAATCAGCCCCAGCATTTT. Translation: CASSSGYSNQPQHF.

This rearrangement joins TRBV25-1 to TRBJ1-5; 8 bases line up with TRBD1. Per the germline V gene, CDR1 is MGHDK and CDR2 is SYGVNS. V lost 8 bases and J lost 2; bases outside the gene matches: 17. The CDR3 runs 18 residues. The CDR3 DNA is TGTGCCAGCCAACCAAAAGGGACAGGCATTTTGCGCAATCAGCCCCAGCATTTT. It is translated as CASQPKGTGILRNQPQHF.

The chain combines TRBV25-1 with TRBJ2-3, with D possibly TRBD2 on 6 matching bases. The V gene lost 5 bases and the J gene lost 2 bases, with 17 bases spanning the gap. The CDR3 loop spans 16 amino acids. Germline CDR1 MGHDK, CDR2 SYGVNS. Here the CDR3 reads CASSPSLAKPTDTQYF. Here the CDR3 DNA reads TGTGCCAGCAGTCCCTCCCTAGCGAAACCCACAGATACGCAGTATTTT.

This chain connects TRBV21-1 to TRBJ2-5; TRBD2, as called in the table, went unchecked against the DNA. TRBV21-1 is labeled a pseudogene. This CDR3 spans 16 amino acids. CDR3 bases: TGTGCCAGCAGCAGGGGATCGGGGGGGGCGCGGGAGACCCAGTACTTC. Amino acids: CASSRGSGGARETQYF.

The rearrangement links TRBV2 to TRBJ1-1; possible D gene TRBD1, 5 bases. The CDR3 totals 15 residues. Germline V CDR1 and CDR2: SNHLY, FYNNEI. Trimming removed 0 bases at V and 4 bases at J, with 12 bases between. The CDR3 loop reads CASSEALGGFTEAFF. In DNA, the CDR3 is TGTGCCAGCAGTGAAGCGCTTGGGGGTTTCACTGAAGCTTTCTTT. Based on the CDR3 plus reference TRBV2 and TRBJ1-1, the full variable domain is EPEVTQTPSHQVTQMGQEVILRCVPISNHLYFYWYRQILGQKVEFLVSFYNNEISEKSEIFDDQFSVERPDGSNFTLKIRSTKLEDSAMYFCASSEALGGFTEAFFGQGTRLTVV.

CDR3 region: CASSVAGASSYEQYF. CDR3 nucleotides: TGTGCCAGCAGCGTAGCGGGGGCCAGCTCCTACGAGCAGTACTTC. The gene calls are TRBV9 and TRBJ2-7; the D gene could be TRBD1 or TRBD2 (6 bases each). Trimming removed 0 bases at V and 0 bases at J, with 10 bases between. The V gene's germline CDR1 is SGDLS and CDR2 YYNGEE. This CDR3 spans 15 amino acids.